This paragraph covers one T cell receptor (beta chain) sequence. These data come from a study of blood T cell repertoires in COVID-19. Trimming removed 5 bases at V and 2 bases at J, with 11 bases between. The germline CDR1 and CDR2 sequences are LNHDA and SQIVND (reference sequence). There are 14 residues in the CDR3. Some clones are missing from TCRdb's copy, which holds only in-frame ones; the method was immunoSEQ multiplex PCR. The sample lists about 350,000 clones, around nine tenths seen once, with less than 5% in the top ten. The TCR was taken from a woman in her fifties or sixties with COVID-19, enrolled during active disease. Sequencing input: peripheral blood. The gene calls are TRBV19 and TRBJ2-3; D is unclear. The DNA of the CDR3 is TGTGCCAGTAGTCGCCAGGAAAACACAGATACGCAGTATTTT. This sequence encodes CASSRQENTDTQYF.